The 5 T cell receptor beta chains listed next were all sequenced from one sample in a study of Ad26.COV2.S vaccination and SARS-CoV-2 variants. Treatment of the sample: some 19 received Ad26.COV2.S at low or high dose, single or two shots; about 5 received placebo; per-sample allocation not given. It was on day 63 after the first vaccine or placebo injection that samples were taken. Some clones are missing from TCRdb's copy, which holds only in-frame ones; the method was immunoSEQ multiplex PCR. The sample holds 300,000 to 350,000 clones, roughly 80% seen once. The material was peripheral blood, obtained in a trial of Ad26.COV2.S vaccine versus placebo. The receptor set was obtained from a person between 18 and 59 years old who received the Ad26.COV2.S COVID-19 vaccine or a placebo.

This chain connects TRBV5-4 to TRBJ2-2, with 8 bases aligning to TRBD2. J lost 4 bases, V lost 5 bases, and 13 bases had no gene match. The germline gives CDR1 SGHNT, CDR2 YYREEE (reference sequence). This CDR3 has 17 residues. The CDR3 spells CASSSPSGGAGTGELFF. The DNA for the CDR3 is TGTGCCAGCAGTTCCCCCTCGGGGGGGGCGGGCACCGGGGAGCTGTTTTTT.

The rearrangement joins TRBV28 to TRBJ1-1; possible D gene TRBD1, 5 bases. This CDR3 is 15 amino acids long. In germline, CDR1 is MDHEN, CDR2 SYDVKM. V was cut by 5 bases and J by 4 bases, with 17 bases left in between. The chain's CDR3 is CASSLMGRRGTEAFF. Here the CDR3 DNA reads TGTGCCAGCAGTCTCATGGGACGGCGGGGCACTGAAGCTTTCTTT.

This clone has only a few counts. This chain joins TRBV27 and TRBJ2-6; 9 nucleotides match TRBD1. The trim removed 6 bases at V and 3 bases at J, leaving 6 bases unmatched. This CDR3 spans 16 amino acids. Germline CDR1 is MNHEY and CDR2 is SMNVEV (reference sequence). CDR3 protein: CASRPGQGLGANVLTF. The DNA for the CDR3 is TGTGCCAGCAGACCCGGACAGGGGCTTGGGGCCAACGTCCTGACTTTC.

The chain combines TRBV18 with TRBJ2-1; 8 bases map to TRBD1. The CDR3 length is 18 residues. Trimming cost V 3 bases and J 0 bases; bases outside gene matches: 10. Germline CDR1 and CDR2: KGHSH and LQKENI. CDR3 sequence (DNA): TGTGCCAGCTCACCCCCGTTCCAGGACAGGGTCTCCTACAATGAGCAGTTCTTC. Its translation: CASSPPFQDRVSYNEQFF.

Regarding this clone: Other DNA sequences in this sample translate to the same CDR3. CDR3 nucleotide sequence: TGTGCCAGCAGTGAAGCATACGAGCAGTACTTC. Encoded protein: CASSEAYEQYF. The rearrangement links TRBV2 to TRBJ2-7; D call uncertain. The ends were cut back, 0 bases at V and 4 bases at J, with 1 base in the middle. The germline V gene encodes CDR1 SNHLY and CDR2 FYNNEI. CDR3 length equals 11 residues.